This TCR beta chain was observed in a study of blood T cell repertoires in COVID-19. Study details: Symptom resolution, clearance, or two negative PCRs marked donors in Cohort 3 as recovered. T cells, B-cell-depleted T cells, or PBMCs provided the cDNA or gDNA that served as material.

Authors' data handling: Reference gene primer amplification yielded estimated nucleated cell counts. Assay: immunoSEQ multiplex PCR; the TCRdb copy retains only in-frame clones and omits some. V, J and clone size are those of that table, while D and trimming were read from the DNA. The table includes 200,000 or so clones, 87% detected once. Losses at the gene ends were 4 bases for V and 0 bases for J; bases not matched to a gene: 12. The CDR3 spans 19 residues. CDR1 and CDR2 (germline): LGHNA, YSLEER. V gene TRBV4-3 combines with J gene TRBJ1-4, with 9 bases identical to TRBD1. This TCR came from a young man in a cohort exposed to, infected with or recovered from COVID-19 (not recorded which). What was sequenced was PBMCs or T cells enriched from blood (not recorded which). CDR3 coding DNA: TGCGCCAGCAGCCCTCTCCGTGGACAGGGGAAGCCAACTAATGAAAAACTGTTTTTT. It codes for CASSPLRGQGKPTNEKLFF.